These 12 T cell receptor beta chains originate from one sample sequenced in a study of blood T cell repertoires in COVID-19 (dated by TCRdb to 2018 to 2021). Libraries were made using the immunoSEQ multiplex PCR assay. Imported from immuneACCESS, the table was reduced by TCRdb to in-frame sequences with V and J called. These copies leave out some clones; in studies compared against another copy, an unresolved V gene accounts for under half, and the cause of the remainder is not known. This sample has tens of thousands of clones in its table, and around nine tenths of those were observed once. The ten largest make up over 1% of the sample. Material for sequencing was peripheral blood. These receptors were obtained from a man aged 55 to 69 with acute or convalescent COVID-19.

The chain has TRBV7-9 and TRBJ1-2, with D unresolved. The ends were cut back, 5 bases at V and 6 bases at J, with 22 bases in the middle. The CDR3 sequence is 16 residues long. From germline, CDR1 is SEHNR and CDR2 FQNEAQ (reference sequence). The CDR3 region is CASSLLRQELTDGYTF. CDR3 sequence (DNA): TGTGCCAGCAGCCTACTACGCCAAGAGCTAACTGATGGCTACACCTTC.

The chain employs TRBV3-1 (or the pseudogene TRBV3-2) and TRBJ1-1, with 9 bases identical to TRBD1. This CDR3 has 15 residues. V was clipped by 1 base and J by 3 bases; unmatched bases: 3. Germline CDR1 LGHDT, CDR2 YNNKEL (reference sequence). The CDR3 spells CASSQGGTGHTEAFF. CDR3 DNA sequence: TGTGCCAGCAGCCAAGGGGGGACAGGGCACACTGAAGCTTTCTTT.

The chain recombines TRBV19 with TRBJ1-1; a possible D gene is TRBD1 (5 bases). Trimming took off 7 bases at V and 5 bases at J, with 17 bases between the two ends. The length of the CDR3 is 14 residues. Per the germline V gene, CDR1 is LNHDA and CDR2 is SQIVND (reference sequence). The CDR3 region is CASILPGGATEAFF. CDR3 nucleotides: TGTGCCAGTATTCTCCCCGGGGGAGCGACTGAAGCTTTCTTT. The entire variable domain, with the rest obtained from reference TRBV19 and TRBJ1-1, is as follows: DGGITQSPKYLFRKEGQNVTLSCEQNLNHDAMYWYRQDPGQGLRLIYYSQIVNDFQKGDIAEGYSVSREKKESFPLTVTSAQKNPTAFYLCASILPGGATEAFFGQGTRLTVV.

The chain joins TRBV5-1 to TRBJ2-1; the D gene is possibly TRBD2 (6 bases). V was cut by 4 bases and J by 2 bases, with 16 bases left in between. Per the germline V gene, CDR1 is SGHRS and CDR2 is YFSETQ. The CDR3 consists of 16 residues. DNA for the CDR3: TGCGCCAGCAGCACCGGCGGGGCAATCGCCTACAATGAGCAGTTCTTC. It yields the protein CASSTGGAIAYNEQFF.

V usage is TRBV6-5 and J usage is TRBJ1-6, with 9 positions matching TRBD1. The CDR3 covers 16 residues. V was clipped by 4 bases and J by 9 bases; unmatched bases: 10. The germline CDR1 and CDR2 sequences are MNHEY and SVGAGI. This chain's CDR3 is CASSWGPGQGSSPLHF. The CDR3 coding sequence is TGTGCCAGCAGTTGGGGACCGGGACAGGGAAGTTCACCCCTCCACTTT.

The V and J genes are TRBV7-8 and TRBJ2-7, with D possibly TRBD2 on 6 matching bases. Germline V gives CDR1 SGHVS, CDR2 FQNEAQ. The CDR3 is 14 amino acids. Trimming cost V 1 base and J 3 bases, with 10 bases left between them. CDR3 region: CASSLGGVIYEQYF. CDR3 nucleotides: TGTGCCAGCAGCTTAGGCGGGGTTATCTACGAGCAGTACTTC.

CDR3 protein: CASSLGTAFNQPQHF. The CDR3 bases are TGTGCCAGCAGCTTAGGGACAGCCTTCAATCAGCCCCAGCATTTT. The chain couples TRBV11-2 to TRBJ1-5, with D possibly TRBD1 on 6 matching bases. Per the germline V gene, CDR1 is SGHAT and CDR2 is FQNNGV. CDR3 length: 15 residues. V was shortened by 1 base and J by 3 bases, with 10 bases between the two germline ends.

The count of this clone is one. The chain uses TRBV11-3 and TRBJ2-1; 10 bases match TRBD1. This CDR3 is built from 16 residues. After removal of 5 bases from V and 10 bases from J, the junction contained 14 bases not matched to a gene. Germline V gene lookup returns CDR1 SGHNT and CDR2 YENEEA. The CDR3 is CASSRRTTGGRVEQFF. CDR3 DNA: TGTGCCAGCAGCAGGCGAACGACAGGGGGCAGGGTAGAGCAGTTCTTC.

The rearrangement links TRBV9 to TRBJ1-6; D gene unclear. The CDR3 contains 18 residues. Trimming took 4 bases from V and 0 from J, leaving 17 bases between them. In germline, CDR1 is SGDLS, CDR2 YYNGEE. The CDR3 loop reads CASSFGHPESSYNSPLHF. DNA of the CDR3: TGTGCCAGCAGCTTTGGGCACCCTGAGAGCTCCTATAATTCACCCCTCCACTTT.

The rearrangement joins TRBV27 to TRBJ1-2; 7 nucleotides line up with TRBD1. There are 13 residues in the CDR3. Germline V gene data show CDR1 as MNHEY and CDR2 as SMNVEV (reference sequence). V trimming: 6 bases; J trimming: 5 bases; junction bases outside the gene matches: 6. The chain's CDR3 is CASRDWDSYGYTF. In nucleotides, the CDR3 is TGTGCCAGCAGGGACTGGGACAGTTATGGCTACACCTTC.

The sample holds one count of this clone. The CDR3: CASVATGASSYSNQPQHF. Written as DNA, the CDR3 is TGTGCTAGTGTCGCGACAGGGGCTTCCTCCTATAGCAATCAGCCCCAGCATTTT. V is TRBV12-5 and J is TRBJ1-5; 8 positions match TRBD1. The germline CDR1 and CDR2 sequences are LGHNT and FRNRAP. V gave up 7 bases and J gave up 0 bases; unmatched junction bases: 14. The CDR3 has 18 amino acids.

This chain links TRBV5-1 with TRBJ1-1; unclear D gene. The CDR3 length is 13 residues. V was clipped by 0 bases and J by 0 bases, with 3 bases between them. From germline, CDR1 is SGHRS and CDR2 YFSETQ. CDR3 nucleotide sequence: TGCGCCAGCAGCTTGGTAGTGAACACTGAAGCTTTCTTT. This codes for CASSLVVNTEAFF.